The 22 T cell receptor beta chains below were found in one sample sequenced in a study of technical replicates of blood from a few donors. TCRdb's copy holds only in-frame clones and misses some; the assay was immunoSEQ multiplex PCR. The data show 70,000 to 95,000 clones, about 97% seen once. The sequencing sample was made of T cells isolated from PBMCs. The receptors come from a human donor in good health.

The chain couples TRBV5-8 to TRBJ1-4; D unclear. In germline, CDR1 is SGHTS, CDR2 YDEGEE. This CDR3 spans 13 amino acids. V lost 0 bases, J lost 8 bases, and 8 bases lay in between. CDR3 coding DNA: TGTGCCAGCAGCTTGGGGCTGATGGAAAAACTGTTTTTT. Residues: CASSLGLMEKLFF.

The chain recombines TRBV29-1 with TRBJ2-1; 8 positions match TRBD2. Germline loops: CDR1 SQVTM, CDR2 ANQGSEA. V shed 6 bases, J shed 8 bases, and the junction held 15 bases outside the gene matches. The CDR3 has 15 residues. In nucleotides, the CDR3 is TGCAGCGTCCGGTTAGCGGCGCGGGGGGTCGATGAGCAGTTCTTC. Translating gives CSVRLAARGVDEQFF.

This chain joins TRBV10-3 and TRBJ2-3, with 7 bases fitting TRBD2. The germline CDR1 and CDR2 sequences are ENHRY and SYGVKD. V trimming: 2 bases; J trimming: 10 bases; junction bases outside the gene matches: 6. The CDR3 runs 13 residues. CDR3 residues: CAISEKRDVAQYF. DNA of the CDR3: TGTGCCATCAGTGAGAAGCGGGATGTCGCGCAGTATTTT.

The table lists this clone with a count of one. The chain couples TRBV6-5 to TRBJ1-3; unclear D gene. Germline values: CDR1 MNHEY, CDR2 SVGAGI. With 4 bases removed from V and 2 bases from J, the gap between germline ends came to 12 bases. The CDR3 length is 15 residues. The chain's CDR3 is CASSLRALAGNTIYF. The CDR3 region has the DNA TGTGCCAGCAGTTTGCGGGCACTGGCTGGAAACACCATATATTTT.

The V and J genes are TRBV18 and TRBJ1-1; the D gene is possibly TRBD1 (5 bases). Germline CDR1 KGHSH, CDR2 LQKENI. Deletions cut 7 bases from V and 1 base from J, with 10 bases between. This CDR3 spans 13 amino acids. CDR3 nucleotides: TGTGCCAGCTTACCCACAGGGAACACTGAAGCTTTCTTT. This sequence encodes CASLPTGNTEAFF. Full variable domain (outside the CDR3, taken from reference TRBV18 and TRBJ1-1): NAGVMQNPRHLVRRRGQEARLRCSPMKGHSHVYWYRQLPEEGLKFMVYLQKENIIDESGMPKERFSAEFPKEGPSILRIQQVVRGDSAAYFCASLPTGNTEAFFGQGTRLTVV.

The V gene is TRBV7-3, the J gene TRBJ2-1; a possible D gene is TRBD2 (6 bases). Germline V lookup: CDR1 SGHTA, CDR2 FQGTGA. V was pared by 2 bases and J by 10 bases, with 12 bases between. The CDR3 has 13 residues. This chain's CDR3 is CASSLGFGGEQFF. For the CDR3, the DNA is TGTGCCAGCAGCTTAGGGTTTGGGGGGGAGCAGTTCTTC.

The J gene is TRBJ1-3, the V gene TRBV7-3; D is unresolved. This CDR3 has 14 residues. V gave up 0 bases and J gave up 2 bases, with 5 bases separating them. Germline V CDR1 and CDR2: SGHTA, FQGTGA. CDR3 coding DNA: TGTGCCAGCAGCTTAACGGCAACTGGAAACACCATATATTTT. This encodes CASSLTATGNTIYF.

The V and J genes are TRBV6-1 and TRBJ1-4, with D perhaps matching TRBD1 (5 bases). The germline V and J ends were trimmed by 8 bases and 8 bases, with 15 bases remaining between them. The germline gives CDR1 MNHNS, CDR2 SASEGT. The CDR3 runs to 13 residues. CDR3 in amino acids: CASYTGPGEKLFF. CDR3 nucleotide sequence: TGTGCCAGCTATACAGGCCCCGGGGAAAAACTGTTTTTT.

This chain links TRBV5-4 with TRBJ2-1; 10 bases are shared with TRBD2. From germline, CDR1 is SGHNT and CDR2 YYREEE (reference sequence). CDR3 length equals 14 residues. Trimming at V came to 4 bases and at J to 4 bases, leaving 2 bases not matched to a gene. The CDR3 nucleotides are TGTGCCAGCAGCGCTAGCGGGAGTTACAATGAGCAGTTCTTC. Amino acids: CASSASGSYNEQFF.

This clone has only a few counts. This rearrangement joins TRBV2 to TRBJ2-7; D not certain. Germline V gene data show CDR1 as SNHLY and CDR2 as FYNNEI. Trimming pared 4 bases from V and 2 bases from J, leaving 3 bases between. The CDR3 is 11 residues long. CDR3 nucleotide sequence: TGTGCCAGCAGTGCCACCTACGAGCAGTACTTC. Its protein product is CASSATYEQYF.

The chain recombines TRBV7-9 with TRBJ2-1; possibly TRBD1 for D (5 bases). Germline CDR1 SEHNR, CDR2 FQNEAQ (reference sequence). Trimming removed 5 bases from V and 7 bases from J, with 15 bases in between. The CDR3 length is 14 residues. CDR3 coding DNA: TGTGCCAGCAGCCTTAGGAGTTCAGGGAATGAGCAGTTCTTC. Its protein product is CASSLRSSGNEQFF.

Here the CDR3 DNA reads TGTGCCAGCGGGACAGGGACGTTCAATGAGCAGTTCTTC. This sequence encodes CASGTGTFNEQFF. The chain has TRBV27 and TRBJ2-1; the match to TRBD1 covers 9 bases. From germline, CDR1 is MNHEY and CDR2 SMNVEV (reference sequence). The CDR3 totals 13 residues. V dropped 8 bases and J dropped 6; count of bases not matched to a gene: 5.

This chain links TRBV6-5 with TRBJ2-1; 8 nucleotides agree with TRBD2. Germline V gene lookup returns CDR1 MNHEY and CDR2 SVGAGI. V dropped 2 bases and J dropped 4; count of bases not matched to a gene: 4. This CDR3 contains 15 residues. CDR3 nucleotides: TGTGCCAGCAGTTACCCATTAGCGGGGTACAATGAGCAGTTCTTC. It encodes CASSYPLAGYNEQFF.

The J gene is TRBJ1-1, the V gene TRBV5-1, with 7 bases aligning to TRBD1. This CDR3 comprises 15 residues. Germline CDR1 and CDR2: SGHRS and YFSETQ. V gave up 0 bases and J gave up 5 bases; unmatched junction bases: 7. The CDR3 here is CASSLERSGGTEAFF. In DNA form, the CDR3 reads TGCGCCAGCAGCTTGGAAAGGTCAGGGGGTACTGAAGCTTTCTTT.

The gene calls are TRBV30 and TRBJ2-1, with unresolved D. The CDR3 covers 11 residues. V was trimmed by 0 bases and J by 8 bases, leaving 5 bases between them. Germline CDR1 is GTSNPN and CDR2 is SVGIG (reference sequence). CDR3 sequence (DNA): TGTGCCTGGAGTGTACAATATGAGCAGTTCTTC. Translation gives CAWSVQYEQFF.

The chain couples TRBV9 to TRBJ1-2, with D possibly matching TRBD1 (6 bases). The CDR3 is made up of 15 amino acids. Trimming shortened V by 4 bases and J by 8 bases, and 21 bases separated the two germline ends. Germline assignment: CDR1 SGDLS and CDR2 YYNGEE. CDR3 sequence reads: CASSHSAQGLDGYTF. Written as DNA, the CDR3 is TGTGCCAGCAGCCATTCGGCCCAGGGGCTGGACGGCTACACCTTC.

CDR3 loop: CASSPGLAGQETQYF. CDR3 nucleotides: TGTGCCAGCAGCCCGGGACTAGCGGGCCAAGAGACCCAGTACTTC. The chain links TRBV2 to TRBJ2-5, with 12 positions matching TRBD2. The CDR3 loop spans 15 amino acids. Trimming removed 6 bases from V and 1 base from J; junction bases left unmatched: 3. Germline assignment: CDR1 SNHLY and CDR2 FYNNEI.

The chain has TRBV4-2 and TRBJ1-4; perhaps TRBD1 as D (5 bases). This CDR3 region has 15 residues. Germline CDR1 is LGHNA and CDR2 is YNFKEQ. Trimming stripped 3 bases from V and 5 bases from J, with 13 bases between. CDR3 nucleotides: TGTGCCAGCAGCCATATGGGCCAGGGCAATGAAAAACTGTTTTTT. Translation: CASSHMGQGNEKLFF.

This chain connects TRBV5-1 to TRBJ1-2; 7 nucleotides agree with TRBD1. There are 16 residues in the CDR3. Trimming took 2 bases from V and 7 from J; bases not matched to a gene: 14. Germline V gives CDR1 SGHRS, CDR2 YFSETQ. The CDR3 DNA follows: TGCGCCAGCAGCTTAATTGAAGGGGGCAGGGAAAGTGGCTACACCTTC. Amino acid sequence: CASSLIEGGRESGYTF.

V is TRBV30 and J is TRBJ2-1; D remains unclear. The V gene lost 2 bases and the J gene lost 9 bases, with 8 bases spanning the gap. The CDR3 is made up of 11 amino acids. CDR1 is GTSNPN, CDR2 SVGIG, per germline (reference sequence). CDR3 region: CAWSSFSEQFF. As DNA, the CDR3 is TGTGCCTGGAGTTCCTTTAGTGAGCAGTTCTTC.

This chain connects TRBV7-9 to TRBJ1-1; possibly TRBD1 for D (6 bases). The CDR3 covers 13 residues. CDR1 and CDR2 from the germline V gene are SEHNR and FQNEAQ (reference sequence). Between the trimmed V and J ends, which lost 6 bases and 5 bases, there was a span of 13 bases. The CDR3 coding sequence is TGTGCCAGCAGTTTACAGGGTCGTACTGAAGCTTTCTTT. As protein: CASSLQGRTEAFF.

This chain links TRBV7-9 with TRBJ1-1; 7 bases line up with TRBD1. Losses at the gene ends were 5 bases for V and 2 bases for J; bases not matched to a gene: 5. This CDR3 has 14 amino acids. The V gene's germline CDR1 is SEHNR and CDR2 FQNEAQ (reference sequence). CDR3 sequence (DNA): TGTGCCAGCAGCCCGGGACAGTTTAACACTGAAGCTTTCTTT. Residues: CASSPGQFNTEAFF.